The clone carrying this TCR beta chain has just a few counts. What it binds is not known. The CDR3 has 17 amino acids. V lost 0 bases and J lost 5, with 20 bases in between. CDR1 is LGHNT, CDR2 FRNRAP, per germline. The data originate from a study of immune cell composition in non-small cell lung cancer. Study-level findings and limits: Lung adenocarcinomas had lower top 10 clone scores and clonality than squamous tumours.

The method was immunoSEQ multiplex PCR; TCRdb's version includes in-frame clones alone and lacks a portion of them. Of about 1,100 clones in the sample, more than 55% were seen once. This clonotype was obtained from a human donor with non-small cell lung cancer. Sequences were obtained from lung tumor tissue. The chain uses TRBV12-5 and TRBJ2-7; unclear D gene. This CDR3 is CASGLVLKLQSPHEQYF. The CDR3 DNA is TGTGCTAGTGGTTTGGTACTCAAGTTGCAAAGTCCCCACGAGCAGTACTTC.